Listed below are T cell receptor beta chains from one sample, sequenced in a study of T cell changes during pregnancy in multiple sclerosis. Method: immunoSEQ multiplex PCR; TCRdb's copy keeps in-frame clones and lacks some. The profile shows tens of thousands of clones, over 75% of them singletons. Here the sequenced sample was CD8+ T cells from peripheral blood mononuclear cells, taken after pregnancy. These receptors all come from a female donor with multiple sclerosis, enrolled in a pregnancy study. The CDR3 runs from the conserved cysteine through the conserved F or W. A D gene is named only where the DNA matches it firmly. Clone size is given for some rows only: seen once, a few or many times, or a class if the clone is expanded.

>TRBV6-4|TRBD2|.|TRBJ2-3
TGTGCCAGCAGTCCTAGCGGGGGGTCCACAGATACGCAGTATTTT
CASSPSGGSTDTQYF
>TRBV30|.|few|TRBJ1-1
TGTGCCTGCTATTCGCTTTTTGCTGAAGCTTTCTTT
CACYSLFAEAFF
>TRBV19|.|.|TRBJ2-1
TGTGCCTCCCAAGTGGGGCGGGGGCCACACAATGAGCAGTTCTTC
CASQVGRGPHNEQFF
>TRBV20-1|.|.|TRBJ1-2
TGCAGTGCTTGGGCATATGGCTACACCTTC
CSAWAYGYTF
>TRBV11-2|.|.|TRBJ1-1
TGTGCCAGCAGCTTTGGACAGTTAAACACTGAAGCTTTCTTT
CASSFGQLNTEAFF
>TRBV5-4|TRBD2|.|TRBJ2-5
TGTGCCAGCAGCTTGTCAGCGGGGGACCCCTTGGCCCAGTACTTC
CASSLSAGDPLAQYF
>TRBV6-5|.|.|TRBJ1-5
TGTGCCAGCAGTCCCTTTCAGGGGTCGCAGCCCCAGCATTTT
CASSPFQGSQPQHF
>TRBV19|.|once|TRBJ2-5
TGTGCCAGTAGCCCACTTCCGCGGGGTACGGAGACCCAGTACTTC
CASSPLPRGTETQYF
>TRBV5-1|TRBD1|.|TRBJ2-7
TGCGCCAGCAGCTTGGCCCTGGGACAGGGCCTCTACGAGCAGTACTTC
CASSLALGQGLYEQYF
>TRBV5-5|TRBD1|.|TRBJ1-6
TGTGCCAGCAGCCATGGACAGGGAATAACACCCCTCCACTTT
CASSHGQGITPLHF
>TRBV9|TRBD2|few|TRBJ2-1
TGTGCCAGCAGCGTCGGGACTAGCAGACGCAATGAGCAGTTCTTC
CASSVGTSRRNEQFF
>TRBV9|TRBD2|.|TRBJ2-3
TGTGCCAGCAGCGTGTGGGCTAGCGGGGGGGCGGATACGCAGTATTTT
CASSVWASGGADTQYF
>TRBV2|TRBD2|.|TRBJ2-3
TGTGCCAGCTTGGGACTAGCGGGGGATGCATCCGTAGATACGCAGTATTTT
CASLGLAGDASVDTQYF
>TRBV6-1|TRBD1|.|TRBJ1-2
TGTGCCAGCAGTGAAGGACAGGGGGGTGGCTATGGCTACACCTTC
CASSEGQGGGYGYTF
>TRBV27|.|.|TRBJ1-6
TGTGCCAGCAGTTTACACGGGTTTAATTCACCCCTCCACTTT
CASSLHGFNSPLHF
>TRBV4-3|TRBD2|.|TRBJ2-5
TGCGCCAGCAGCCGCCTCCTAGCGGGGGGGCGAGAGACCCAGTACTTC
CASSRLLAGGRETQYF
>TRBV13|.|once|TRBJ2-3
TGTGCCAGCAGCTTCACGGGGGATACGCAGTATTTT
CASSFTGDTQYF
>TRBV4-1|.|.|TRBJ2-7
TGCGCCAGCGCCCGCAGTGAGGGCCGCTCCTACGAGCAGTACTTC
CASARSEGRSYEQYF
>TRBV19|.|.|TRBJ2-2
TGTGCCAGTAGTATAATGAGGACCGGGGAGCTGTTTTTT
CASSIMRTGELFF
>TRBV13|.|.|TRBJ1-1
TGTGCCAGCAGCTTGGAACAGGGTTTCCCTGAAGCTTTCTTT
CASSLEQGFPEAFF
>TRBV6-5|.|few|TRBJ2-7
TGTGCCAGCAGTTACGGTCTAGAGGCGTACGAGCAGTACTTC
CASSYGLEAYEQYF
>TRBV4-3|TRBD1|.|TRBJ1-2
TGCGCCAGCAGCCAATCCCGGGACAGGGACCTTACGGATGGCTACACCTTC
CASSQSRDRDLTDGYTF
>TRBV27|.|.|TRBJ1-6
TGTGCCAGCAGTTGGGTTCAGGGTTTTGCCCCCCTCCACTTT
CASSWVQGFAPLHF
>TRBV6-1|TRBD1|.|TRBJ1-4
TGTGCCAGCAGTGAATGGGGACAGCATAATGAAAAACTGTTTTTT
CASSEWGQHNEKLFF
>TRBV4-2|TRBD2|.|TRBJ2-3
TGTGCCAGCAGCCAAGGGGACGTTGGACTAGCGGGGGGGCTAAGAGATACGCAGTATTTT
CASSQGDVGLAGGLRDTQYF
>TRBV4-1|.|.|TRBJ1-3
TGCGCCAGCAGCCAGGACCAGCGGTCTGGAAACACCATATATTTT
CASSQDQRSGNTIYF
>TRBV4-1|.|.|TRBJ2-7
TGCGCCAGCAGCCTCAGAGGGGGTTTTTCCTACGAGCAGTACTTC
CASSLRGGFSYEQYF
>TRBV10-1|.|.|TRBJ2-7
TGCGCCAGCAGTGAGTACCAGGGGAGCGAGCAGTACTTC
CASSEYQGSEQYF
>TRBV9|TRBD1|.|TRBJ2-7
TGTGCCAGCAGCACCCGGTCGGGACAGGGACCTTCTAGCTACGAGCAGTACTTC
CASSTRSGQGPSSYEQYF
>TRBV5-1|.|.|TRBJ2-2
TGCGCCAGCAGCTTGGCCTTCGGGGGTGCCACCACCGGGGAGCTGTTTTTT
CASSLAFGGATTGELFF
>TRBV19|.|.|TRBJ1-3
TGTGCCAGCACCCCGCGAGGAGGAAACACCATATATTTT
CASTPRGGNTIYF
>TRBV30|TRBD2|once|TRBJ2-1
TGTGCCTGGAGTGTACTAGCGGGGGGCTACAATGAGCAGTTCTTC
CAWSVLAGGYNEQFF
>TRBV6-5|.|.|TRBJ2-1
TGTGCCAGCAGCCCACAATCAGTCATATACAATGAGCAGTTCTTC
CASSPQSVIYNEQFF
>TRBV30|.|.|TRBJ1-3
TGTGCCTGGAGCCTCTTCCCGGGGAACACCATATATTTT
CAWSLFPGNTIYF
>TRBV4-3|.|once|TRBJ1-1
TGCGCCAGCAGCCAGGGAAGGAGGGCTTTCTTT
CASSQGRRAFF
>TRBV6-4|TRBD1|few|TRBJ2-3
TGTGCCAGCAGTGGGACAGGGGGCACAGATACGCAGTATTTT
CASSGTGGTDTQYF
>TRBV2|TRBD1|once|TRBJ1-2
TGTGCCAGCAGTGCCCGGGACAGCTTGAACTATGGCTACACCTTC
CASSARDSLNYGYTF
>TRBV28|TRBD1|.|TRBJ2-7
TGTGCCAGCAGTAATCCGGGACAGGGCTACGAGCAGTACTTC
CASSNPGQGYEQYF
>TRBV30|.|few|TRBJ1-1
TGTGCCGGGACTGTGAACACTGAAGCTTTCTTT
CAGTVNTEAFF
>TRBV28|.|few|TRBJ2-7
TGTGCCAGCAGTTTGGCCGACAGTGACGAGCAGTACTTC
CASSLADSDEQYF
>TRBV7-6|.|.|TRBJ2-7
TGTGCCAGCAGCGAACTAGGGTCACTTACGGAGCAGTACTTC
CASSELGSLTEQYF
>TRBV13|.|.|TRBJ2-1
TGTGCCAGCAGCTCGTGGGGGGACAATGAGCAGTTCTTC
CASSSWGDNEQFF
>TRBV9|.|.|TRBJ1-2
TGTGCCAGCAGCGTAGGGGGCGGGGATGGCTACACCTTC
CASSVGGGDGYTF
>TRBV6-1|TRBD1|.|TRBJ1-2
TGTGCCAGCAGTAGCCGGGACAGGGGGATAGATGGCTACACCTTC
CASSSRDRGIDGYTF
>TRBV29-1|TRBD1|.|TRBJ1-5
TGCAGCGTTGAAACCGACAGGGAAGGCAATCAGCCCCAGCATTTT
CSVETDREGNQPQHF
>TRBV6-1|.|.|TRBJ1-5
TGTGCCAGCAGTGAAGGCCCCGGGACAAATCAGCCCCAGCATTTT
CASSEGPGTNQPQHF
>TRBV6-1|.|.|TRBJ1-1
TGTGCCAGCAGTGAAGGATCAGGGTACACTGAAGCTTTCTTT
CASSEGSGYTEAFF
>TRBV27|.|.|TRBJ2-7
TGTGCCAGCACCTCCTTCCCAGGGGAGACCCCCGAGCAGTACTTC
CASTSFPGETPEQYF
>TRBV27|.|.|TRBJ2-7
TGTGCCAGCAGTTTAATTTATTTAGAAGAGCAGTACTTC
CASSLIYLEEQYF
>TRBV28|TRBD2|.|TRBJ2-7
TGTGCCAGCAGTTTCCCTAGCGGGGTCTCCTACGAGCAGTACTTC
CASSFPSGVSYEQYF
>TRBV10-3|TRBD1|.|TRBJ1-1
TGTGCCATCAAGGAGGGGACAGGGTTTCATAATACTGAAGCTTTCTTT
CAIKEGTGFHNTEAFF
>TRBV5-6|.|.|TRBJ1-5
TGTGCCAGCAGCTGGGGGACTGCGAGCAATCAGCCCCAGCATTTT
CASSWGTASNQPQHF
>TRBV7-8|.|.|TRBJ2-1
TGTGCCAGCAGCTTAGCCGGACGACTAGTTTTTTACAATGAGCAGTTCTTC
CASSLAGRLVFYNEQFF
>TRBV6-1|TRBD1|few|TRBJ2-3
TGTGCCAGCAGTGTGGACAGGGGAAGCACAGATACGCAGTATTTT
CASSVDRGSTDTQYF
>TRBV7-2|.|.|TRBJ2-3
TGTGCCAGCAGCTTAGCGGGCTTACTTGCCACAGATACGCAGTATTTT
CASSLAGLLATDTQYF
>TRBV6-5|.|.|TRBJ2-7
TGTGCCAGCAGTAACACATGGGAGCAGTACTTC
CASSNTWEQYF
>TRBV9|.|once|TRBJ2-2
TGTGCCAGCAGCGTAGAAGGGGCCGGGGAGCTGTTTTTT
CASSVEGAGELFF
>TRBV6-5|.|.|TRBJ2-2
TGTGCCAGCATGGCAGGTCACGCCGGGGAGCTGTTTTTT
CASMAGHAGELFF
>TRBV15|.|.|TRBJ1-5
TGTGCCACCAGCAGAGATAGGGGGAATCAGCCCCAGCATTTT
CATSRDRGNQPQHF
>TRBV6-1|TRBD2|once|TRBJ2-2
TGTGCCAGCACTGCCCTAGCGGGGGAAACCGGGGAGCTGTTTTTT
CASTALAGETGELFF